The following is a TCR beta chain sequence with its context. Its antigen is currently unknown. The entry originates in a study of a mutant IDH1 vaccine in newly diagnosed glioma. The overall study: Vaccines were begun 4-6 weeks after radiotherapy alone, or with temozolomide cycles. Sex among treated patients split about 60% male, roughly 38% female; mean age was roughly 40 years.

The V gene end was trimmed by 5 bases and the J gene end by 6 bases; junction bases not matched to a gene: 5. CDR3 length equals 14 residues. Germline CDR1 and CDR2: LNHDA and SQIVND (reference sequence). Assay: immunoSEQ multiplex PCR; the TCRdb copy retains only in-frame clones and omits some. Counted here are tens of thousands of clones, around 90% occurring once; the ten biggest clones make up 3.9%. Time point denoted: week 23, last vaccination. Vaccinated patients received 300 ug of mutant IDH1 20-mer peptide per dose, with topical imiquimod. The study's findings and limits: Across multiple MHC alleles, approximately 93% of patients had vaccine-induced responses.

The V call is TRBV19, the J call TRBJ2-2, with TRBD1 matching over 8 bases. The sequence was obtained from a man over 45 with glioma. Sample: PBMCs, taken from a glioma patient whose treatment included an IDH1 peptide vaccine. CDR3: CASSGQGFAGELFF. Written as DNA, the CDR3 is TGTGCCAGTAGTGGACAGGGTTTTGCCGGGGAGCTGTTTTTT.